This TCR beta chain was sequenced during a study of glioma-infiltrating T cells after dendritic cell vaccination. As for the study in general: Patients had newly diagnosed or recurrent glioblastoma and received dendritic cell vaccines.

Sequencing used immunoSEQ multiplex PCR; TCRdb keeps in-frame clones, though not all of them. The table has 75,000 to 100,000 clones, approximately 80% seen once; the top ten hold around 5.9%. This CDR3 is 14 amino acids long. V dropped 6 bases and J dropped 3 bases, with 14 bases sitting between them. Per germline, CDR1 MNHEY and CDR2 SVGAGI. The sequence was collected from a human donor with glioblastoma. The V and J genes are TRBV6-5 and TRBJ1-2; possible D gene TRBD1, 5 bases. The sequenced sample was blood, obtained before dendritic cell vaccination. The CDR3 nucleotides read TGTGCCAGCAGCCAAGCGGGAGGGGACTATGGCTACACCTTC. Translated, it gives CASSQAGGDYGYTF.